This T cell receptor beta chain was obtained from a study of glioma-infiltrating T cells. The study's findings and limits: Tissue-blood divergence was below expectation in non-neoplastic patients, above in gliomas. Tissue and blood shared very few CDR3 sequences. Patients with low tissue-blood divergence carried a signature set of shared blood CDR3 motifs.

The CDR3 contains 15 residues. V was trimmed by 0 bases and J by 6 bases, leaving 14 bases between them. Per the germline V gene, CDR1 is MGHRA and CDR2 is YSYEKL. TCR alpha and beta CDR3 regions were amplified from RNA using iRepertoire nested multiplex PCR. One entry per CDR3 protein, called by TCRdb with MiXCR from the multiplex PCR reads. The sample gives more than 350,000 distinct CDR3 sequences, 35% to 45% of which show up once; about 12% is in the top ten. This clonotype was seen more than once but under ten times. The target antigen is unknown. The receptor comes from a human donor with low-grade glioma or glioblastoma, undergoing nonglioma brain surgery, or in good health (not recorded which). The rearrangement joins TRBV4-1 to TRBJ1-2, with unresolved D. Sequencing was done on a sample of glioma tissue, nonneoplastic brain tissue, or PBMCs (not recorded which). Here the CDR3 DNA reads TGCGCCAGCAGCCAAGATCTTTGGGGTAGCGATGGCTACACCTTC. It codes for CASSQDLWGSDGYTF.